This T cell receptor beta chain was identified in a study of cytomegalovirus exposure and HLA in healthy donors. With respect to this clone: Its antigen is unidentified.

Vbeta (60) and Jbeta (13) primers were used in the PCR. Repertoires were generated with immunoSEQ multiplex PCR, while TCRdb's copy carries only in-frame clones and drops some. The top ten clones hold around 10% of a sample with approximately 70,000 clones, roughly 70% of them seen once. The V gene lost 1 base and the J gene lost 9 bases, with 16 bases spanning the gap. The CDR3 is made up of 16 amino acids. Germline assignment: CDR1 SEHNR and CDR2 FQNEAQ (reference sequence). Study results and caveats: Excluded: some indistinguishable V segments such as TRBV6-2 and TRBV6-3. Reports credit the classifier with highly specific, highly sensitive diagnosis of cytomegalovirus status.

This chain links TRBV7-9 with TRBJ1-6; D is perhaps TRBD1 (6 bases). The sample comprised PBMCs. This TCR was recovered from a woman aged 40 to 50 in good health and CMV-seropositive. CDR3 coding DNA: TGTGCCAGCAGCTTAGTGTCGGGGGGCACTGTTTCACCCCTCCACTTT. Encoded protein: CASSLVSGGTVSPLHF. The full variable domain, with the rest looked up from reference TRBV7-9 and TRBJ1-6, is DTGVSQNPRHKITKRGQNVTFRCDPISEHNRLYWYRQTLGQGPEFLTYFQNEAQLEKSRLLSDRFSAERPKGSFSTLEIQRTEQGDSAMYLCASSLVSGGTVSPLHFGNGTRLTVT.